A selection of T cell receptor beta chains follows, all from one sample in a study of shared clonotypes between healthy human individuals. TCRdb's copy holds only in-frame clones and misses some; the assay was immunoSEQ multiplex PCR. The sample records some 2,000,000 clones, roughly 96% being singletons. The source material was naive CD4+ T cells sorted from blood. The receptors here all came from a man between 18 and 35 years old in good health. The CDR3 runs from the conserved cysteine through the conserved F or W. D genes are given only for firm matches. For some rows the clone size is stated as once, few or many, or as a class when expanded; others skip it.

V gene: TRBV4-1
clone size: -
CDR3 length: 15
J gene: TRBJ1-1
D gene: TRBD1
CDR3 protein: CASSQPGQGYTEAFF
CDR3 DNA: TGCGCCAGCAGCCAACCGGGACAGGGGTACACTGAAGCTTTCTTT

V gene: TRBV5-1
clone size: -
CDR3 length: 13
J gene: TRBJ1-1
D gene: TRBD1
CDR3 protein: CASTDRANTEAFF
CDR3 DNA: TGCGCCAGCACCGACAGGGCGAACACTGAAGCTTTCTTT

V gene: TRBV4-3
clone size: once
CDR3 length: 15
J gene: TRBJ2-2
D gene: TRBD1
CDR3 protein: CASRRTGTGTGELFF
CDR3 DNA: TGCGCCAGCAGACGCACCGGGACAGGGACCGGGGAGCTGTTTTTT

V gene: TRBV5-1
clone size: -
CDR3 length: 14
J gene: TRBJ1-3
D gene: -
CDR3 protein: CASSLDSPGNTIYF
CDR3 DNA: TGCGCCAGCAGCTTGGACAGTCCGGGAAACACCATATATTTT

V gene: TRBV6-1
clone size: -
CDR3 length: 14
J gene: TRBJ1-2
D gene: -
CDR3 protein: CASSERNSYYGYTF
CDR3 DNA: TGTGCCAGCAGTGAACGAAACAGCTACTATGGCTACACCTTC

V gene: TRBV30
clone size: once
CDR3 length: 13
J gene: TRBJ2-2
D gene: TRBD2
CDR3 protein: CAQSGSITGELFF
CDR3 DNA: TGTGCCCAAAGCGGGAGTATCACCGGGGAGCTGTTTTTT

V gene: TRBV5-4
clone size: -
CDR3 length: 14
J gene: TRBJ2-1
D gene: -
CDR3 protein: CASSSQGRINEQFF
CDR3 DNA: TGTGCCAGCAGCTCCCAAGGACGGATCAATGAGCAGTTCTTC

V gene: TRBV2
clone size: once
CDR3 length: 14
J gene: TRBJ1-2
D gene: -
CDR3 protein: CASSKGPTNYGYTF
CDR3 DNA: TGTGCCAGCAGTAAGGGACCGACTAACTATGGCTACACCTTC

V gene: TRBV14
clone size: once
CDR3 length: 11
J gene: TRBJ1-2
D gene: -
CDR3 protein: CASTSYRGYTF
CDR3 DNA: TGTGCCAGCACCTCGTACCGAGGCTACACCTTC

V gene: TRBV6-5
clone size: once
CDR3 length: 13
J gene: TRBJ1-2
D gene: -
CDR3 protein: CASSYSIGLGYTF
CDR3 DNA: TGTGCCAGCAGTTACTCGATCGGACTTGGCTACACCTTC

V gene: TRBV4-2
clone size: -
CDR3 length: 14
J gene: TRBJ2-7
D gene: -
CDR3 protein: CASSQEGSSYEQYF
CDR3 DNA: TGTGCCAGCAGCCAAGAGGGCAGCTCCTACGAGCAGTACTTC

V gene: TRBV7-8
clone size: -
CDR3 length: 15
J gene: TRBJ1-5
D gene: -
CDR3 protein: CASSPIMGGGQPQHF
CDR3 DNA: TGTGCCAGCAGCCCGATAATGGGGGGTGGTCAGCCCCAGCATTTT

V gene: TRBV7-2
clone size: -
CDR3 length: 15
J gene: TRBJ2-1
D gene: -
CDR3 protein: CASSLWGDFRNEQFF
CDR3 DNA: TGTGCCAGCAGCTTATGGGGGGACTTCCGGAATGAGCAGTTCTTC

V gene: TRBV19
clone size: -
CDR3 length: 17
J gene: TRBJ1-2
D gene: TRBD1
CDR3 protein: CASKDRTGHPVTYGYTF
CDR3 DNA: TGTGCCAGCAAGGACCGGACAGGGCACCCGGTGACCTATGGCTACACCTTC

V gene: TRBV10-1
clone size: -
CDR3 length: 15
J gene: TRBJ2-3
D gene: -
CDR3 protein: CASSPGTRGTDTQYF
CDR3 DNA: TGCGCCAGCAGCCCAGGGACACGGGGCACAGATACGCAGTATTTT

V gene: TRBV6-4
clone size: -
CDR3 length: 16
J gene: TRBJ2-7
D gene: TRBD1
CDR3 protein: CASSALWDRGLYEQYF
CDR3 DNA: TGTGCCAGCAGTGCCTTGTGGGACAGGGGGCTCTACGAGCAGTACTTC

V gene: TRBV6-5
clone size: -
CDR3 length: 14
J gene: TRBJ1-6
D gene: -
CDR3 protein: CASSYWTDNSPLHF
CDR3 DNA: TGTGCCAGCAGTTACTGGACAGATAATTCACCCCTCCACTTT

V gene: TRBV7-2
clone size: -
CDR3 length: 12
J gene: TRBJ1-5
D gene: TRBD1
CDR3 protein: CASSAPGQAQHF
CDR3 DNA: TGTGCCAGCAGCGCCCCGGGACAGGCCCAGCATTTT

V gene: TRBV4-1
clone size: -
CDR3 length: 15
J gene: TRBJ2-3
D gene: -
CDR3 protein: CASSHDRPGTDTQYF
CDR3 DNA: TGCGCCAGCAGCCACGACCGACCCGGCACAGATACGCAGTATTTT

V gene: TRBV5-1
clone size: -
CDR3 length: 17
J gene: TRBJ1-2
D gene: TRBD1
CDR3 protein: CASSLASTGALGYGYTF
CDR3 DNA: TGCGCCAGCAGCTTGGCGTCGACAGGGGCGCTTGGCTATGGCTACACCTTC

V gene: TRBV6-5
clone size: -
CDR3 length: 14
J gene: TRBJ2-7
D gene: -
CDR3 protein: CASKTGDTSYEQYF
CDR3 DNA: TGTGCCAGCAAAACCGGGGACACCTCCTACGAGCAGTACTTC

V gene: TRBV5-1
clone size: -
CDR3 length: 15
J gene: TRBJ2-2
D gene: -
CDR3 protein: CASSFGTPNTGELFF
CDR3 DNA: TGCGCCAGCAGCTTTGGGACACCAAACACCGGGGAGCTGTTTTTT